Listed here are 19 T cell receptor beta chains from one sample, sequenced in a study of cytomegalovirus exposure and HLA in healthy donors. In the PCR, 60 Vbeta and 13 Jbeta primers were used. The assay was immunoSEQ multiplex PCR, and TCRdb's table has in-frame clones only and misses some. The data hold about 55,000 clones, with nearly 85% observed a single time. The sequenced sample consisted of PBMCs. The receptors were gathered from a man in his thirties or forties in good health and CMV-seronegative.

The V and J genes are TRBV5-6 and TRBJ2-7; tentatively, D is TRBD2 (6 bases). Trimming shortened V by 0 bases and J by 1 base, and 8 bases separated the two germline ends. Germline loops: CDR1 SGHDT, CDR2 YYEEEE. This CDR3 has 14 residues. The CDR3 DNA is TGTGCCAGCAGCTTGGCGCTAGCGTCCTACGAGCAGTACTTC. Amino acids: CASSLALASYEQYF.

The chain uses TRBV7-9 and TRBJ2-7, with D tentatively TRBD2 (5 bases). This CDR3 has 13 residues. Per germline, CDR1 SEHNR and CDR2 FQNEAQ (reference sequence). The V gene lost 0 bases and the J gene lost 3 bases, with 6 bases spanning the gap. The DNA of the CDR3 is TGTGCCAGCAGCTTAGCGAGGGACTACGAGCAGTACTTC. Encoded protein: CASSLARDYEQYF.

The chain carries TRBV7-9 and TRBJ2-5; unclear D gene. V shed 5 bases and J shed 3 bases, with 13 bases lying between them. The length of the CDR3 is 14 residues. Per germline, CDR1 SEHNR and CDR2 FQNEAQ (reference sequence). The CDR3 reads CASSGGSNKETQYF. In DNA form, the CDR3 reads TGTGCCAGCAGCGGTGGTTCTAATAAAGAGACCCAGTACTTC.

This chain's CDR3 is CASSPPGTASGNTIYF. For the CDR3, the DNA is TGTGCCAGCAGCCCGCCGGGGACAGCCTCTGGAAACACCATATATTTT. V and J are TRBV7-2 and TRBJ1-3; 7 nucleotides agree with TRBD1. The germline CDR1 and CDR2 sequences are SGHTA and FQGNSA. V lost 5 bases, J lost 0 bases, and 7 bases stayed unmatched. The CDR3 extends over 16 amino acids.

The rearrangement joins TRBV19 to TRBJ2-7; D might be TRBD1 (6 bases). The V gene lost 2 bases and the J gene lost 2 bases, with 10 bases spanning the gap. The CDR3 has 14 amino acids. Looked up from germline, CDR1 is LNHDA and CDR2 is SQIVND (reference sequence). CDR3 sequence (DNA): TGTGCCAGTAGTATATCAGGGGCGACCTACGAGCAGTACTTC. Translating it yields CASSISGATYEQYF.

V usage is TRBV30 and J usage is TRBJ1-6; D gene uncertain. The CDR3 is 14 amino acids. The germline V and J ends were trimmed by 3 bases and 10 bases, with 16 bases remaining between them. Germline CDR1 reads GTSNPN; CDR2 reads SVGIG (reference sequence). CDR3 region: CAWSMYSQVSPLHF. The CDR3 bases are TGTGCCTGGAGCATGTACAGTCAGGTATCACCCCTCCACTTT.

J is TRBJ1-3 and V is TRBV18, with 7 bases matching TRBD1. With 1 base clipped from V and 2 bases from J, the junction kept 5 bases outside the gene matches. Germline assignment: CDR1 KGHSH and CDR2 LQKENI. This CDR3 is built from 16 residues. This CDR3 reads CASSPRQTGTGNTIYF. The CDR3 DNA follows: TGTGCCAGCTCACCACGGCAGACAGGGACTGGAAACACCATATATTTT. The full variable domain, in which reference TRBV18 and TRBJ1-3 provide the parts outside the CDR3, is NAGVMQNPRHLVRRRGQEARLRCSPMKGHSHVYWYRQLPEEGLKFMVYLQKENIIDESGMPKERFSAEFPKEGPSILRIQQVVRGDSAAYFCASSPRQTGTGNTIYFGEGSWLTVV.

V gene TRBV28 combines with J gene TRBJ1-5, with a tentative D call TRBD1 (5 bases). The germline V gene has CDR1 MDHEN and CDR2 SYDVKM. Trimming shortened V by 6 bases and J by 9 bases, and 18 bases separated the two germline ends. This CDR3 has 14 amino acids. CDR3 sequence (DNA): TGTGCCAGCAGCCCCCCCCAGGGCGAGTGGCCCCAGCATTTT. Its protein product is CASSPPQGEWPQHF.

The chain combines TRBV5-1 with TRBJ2-6; D is undetermined. Trimming stripped 2 bases from V and 0 bases from J, with 15 bases between. The germline gives CDR1 SGHRS, CDR2 YFSETQ. The CDR3 spans 18 residues. CDR3 loop: CASSFPQAGDSGANVLTF. The CDR3 bases are TGCGCCAGCAGCTTTCCTCAAGCCGGAGACTCTGGGGCCAACGTCCTGACTTTC.

The chain is built from TRBV18 and TRBJ2-2; 8 bases fit TRBD1. Per germline, CDR1 KGHSH and CDR2 LQKENI. V was pared by 6 bases and J by 1 base, with 7 bases of the junction left unmatched. This CDR3 comprises 16 residues. CDR3 sequence reads: CASSTTGVKNTGELFF. The CDR3 DNA reads as TGTGCCAGCTCTACGACAGGGGTCAAGAACACCGGGGAGCTGTTTTTT.

The chain couples TRBV28 to TRBJ2-7, with D hard to call. There are 13 residues in the CDR3. Germline assignment: CDR1 MDHEN and CDR2 SYDVKM. Trimming took off 5 bases at V and 5 bases at J, with 13 bases between the two ends. CDR3 in DNA: TGTGCCAGCAGTGCCAGGCTTTCCCACGAGCAGTACTTC. Its protein is CASSARLSHEQYF.

The chain couples TRBV19 to TRBJ2-6; TRBD1 might be the D (6 bases). This CDR3 has 18 amino acids. The germline CDR1 and CDR2 sequences are LNHDA and SQIVND (reference sequence). The V gene lost 3 bases and the J gene lost 4 bases, with 19 bases spanning the gap. The DNA for the CDR3 is TGTGCCAGTAGTATGCCCCCCGGACAGCTCCTCGGGGCCAACGTCCTGACTTTC. Translated, it gives CASSMPPGQLLGANVLTF. The variable domain in full, with the rest retrieved from reference TRBV19 and TRBJ2-6, is DGGITQSPKYLFRKEGQNVTLSCEQNLNHDAMYWYRQDPGQGLRLIYYSQIVNDFQKGDIAEGYSVSREKKESFPLTVTSAQKNPTAFYLCASSMPPGQLLGANVLTFGAGSRLTVL.

The chain is built from TRBV5-5 and TRBJ2-5; 11 positions match TRBD2. The ends lost 3 bases at V and 3 bases at J; junction bases unmatched: 13. Germline V lookup: CDR1 SGHKS, CDR2 YYEKEE (reference sequence). There are 18 residues in the CDR3. CDR3 in DNA: TGTGCCAGCAGCTCCACCCAATTAGCGGGGGGGGTCAAAGAGACCCAGTACTTC. Translating it yields CASSSTQLAGGVKETQYF.

The chain joins TRBV6-5 to TRBJ2-1, with D perhaps TRBD1 (6 bases). Trimming pared 5 bases from V and 0 bases from J, leaving 11 bases between. This CDR3 contains 15 residues. Germline V gives CDR1 MNHEY, CDR2 SVGAGI. The CDR3 reads CASSLDRSSYNEQFF. The DNA of the CDR3 is TGTGCCAGCAGTCTCGACAGGAGCTCCTACAATGAGCAGTTCTTC.

In nucleotides, the CDR3 is TGTGCCAGCAGTCGCACCCGGGACTATGGCTACACCTTC. Its protein product is CASSRTRDYGYTF. V gene TRBV6-6 combines with J gene TRBJ1-2; no reliable D call. The CDR3 loop spans 13 amino acids. The germline CDR1 and CDR2 sequences are MNHNY and SVGAGI (reference sequence). V lost 5 bases to trimming and J lost 3 bases, with 10 bases between them.

The table lists this clone with a few counts. The rearrangement links TRBV28 to TRBJ1-2, with 7 bases lining up with TRBD1. The CDR3 consists of 13 residues. Trimming removed 7 bases from V and 5 bases from J; junction bases left unmatched: 7. Germline V gives CDR1 MDHEN, CDR2 SYDVKM. The CDR3 coding sequence is TGTGCCAGCACCCCGACAGGGAGTTATGGCTACACCTTC. It translates to CASTPTGSYGYTF.

With regard to this clone: Mismatch with germline at one junction end may stem from a read error. V is TRBV4-1 and J is TRBJ1-5; D gene uncertain. Germline V CDR1 and CDR2: MGHRA, YSYEKL. This CDR3 contains 15 residues. The CDR3 nucleotides read TGCGCCAGCAGCCAGGGAGAGGATAGCAATCAGCTCCAGCATTTT. It specifies CASSQGEDSNQLQHF.

The chain employs TRBV18 and TRBJ2-2; TRBD1 aligns across 10 bases. The CDR3 has 17 residues. V dropped 1 base and J dropped 7; count of bases not matched to a gene: 9. Germline V gene data show CDR1 as KGHSH and CDR2 as LQKENI. CDR3 in amino acids: CASSPRPGTGADGELFF. DNA of the CDR3: TGTGCCAGCTCACCACGTCCCGGGACAGGGGCGGACGGGGAGCTGTTTTTT.

J is TRBJ2-3 and V is TRBV4-3, with 7 bases aligning to TRBD1. The junction had 9 bases not matched to a gene; V was cut back by 3 bases and J by 0 bases. This CDR3 region has 17 residues. Germline assignment: CDR1 LGHNA and CDR2 YSLEER. The CDR3 region has the DNA TGCGCCAGCAGCCAGTTTACCGGGACAGCTAGCACAGATACGCAGTATTTT. Encoded protein: CASSQFTGTASTDTQYF.